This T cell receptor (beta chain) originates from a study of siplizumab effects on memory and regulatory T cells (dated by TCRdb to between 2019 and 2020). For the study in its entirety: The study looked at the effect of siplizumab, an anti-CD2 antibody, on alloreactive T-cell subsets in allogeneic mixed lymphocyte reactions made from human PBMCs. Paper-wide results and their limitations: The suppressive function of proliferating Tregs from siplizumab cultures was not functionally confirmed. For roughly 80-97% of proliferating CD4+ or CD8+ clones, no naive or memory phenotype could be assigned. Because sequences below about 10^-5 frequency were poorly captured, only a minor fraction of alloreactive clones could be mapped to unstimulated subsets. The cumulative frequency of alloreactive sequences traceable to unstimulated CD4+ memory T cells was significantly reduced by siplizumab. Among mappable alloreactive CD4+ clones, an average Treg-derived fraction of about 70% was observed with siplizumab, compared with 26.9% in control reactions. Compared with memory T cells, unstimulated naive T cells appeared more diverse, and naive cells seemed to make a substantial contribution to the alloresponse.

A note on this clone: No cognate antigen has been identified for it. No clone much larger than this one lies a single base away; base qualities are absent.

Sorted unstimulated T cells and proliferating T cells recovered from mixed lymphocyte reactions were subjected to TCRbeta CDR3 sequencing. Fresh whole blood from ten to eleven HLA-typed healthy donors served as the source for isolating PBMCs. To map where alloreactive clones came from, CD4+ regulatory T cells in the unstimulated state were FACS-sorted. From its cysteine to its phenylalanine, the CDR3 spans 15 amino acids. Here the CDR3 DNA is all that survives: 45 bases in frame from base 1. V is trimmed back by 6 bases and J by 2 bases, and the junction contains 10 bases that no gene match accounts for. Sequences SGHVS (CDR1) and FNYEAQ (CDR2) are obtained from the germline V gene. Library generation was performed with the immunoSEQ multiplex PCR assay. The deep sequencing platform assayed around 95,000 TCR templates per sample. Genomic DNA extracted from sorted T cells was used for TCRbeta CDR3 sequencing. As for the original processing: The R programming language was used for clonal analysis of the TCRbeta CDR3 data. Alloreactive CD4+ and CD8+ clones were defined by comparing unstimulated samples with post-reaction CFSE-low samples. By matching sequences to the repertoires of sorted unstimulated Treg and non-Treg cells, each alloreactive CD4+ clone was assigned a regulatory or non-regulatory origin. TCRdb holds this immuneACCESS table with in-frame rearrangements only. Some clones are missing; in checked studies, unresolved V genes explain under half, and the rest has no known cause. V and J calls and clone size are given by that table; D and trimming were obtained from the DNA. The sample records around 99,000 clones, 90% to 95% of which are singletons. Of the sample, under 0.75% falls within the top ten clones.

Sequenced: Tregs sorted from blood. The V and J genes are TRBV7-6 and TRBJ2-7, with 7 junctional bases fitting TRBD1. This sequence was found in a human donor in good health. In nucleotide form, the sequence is TGTGCCAGCAGTCGCACCCGGGACAGCACCTACGAGCAGTACTTC. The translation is CASSRTRDSTYEQYF.